This T cell receptor (beta chain) was captured by sequencing in a study of blood T cell repertoires in COVID-19. Sequencing used immunoSEQ multiplex PCR; TCRdb keeps in-frame clones, though not all of them. Among roughly 55,000 clones listed, roughly 80% were seen once. This CDR3 contains 12 residues. The germline V gene has CDR1 SGDLS and CDR2 YYNGEE. Between the trimmed V and J ends, which lost 4 bases and 8 bases, there was a span of 12 bases. The sequence was obtained from a man between 60 and 75 years old with acute or convalescent COVID-19. Sequencing was done on a sample of peripheral blood. The J gene is TRBJ1-2, the V gene TRBV9; no reliable D call. DNA for the CDR3: TGTGCCAGCAGCCCCCCCTTGGCCGGCTACACCTTC. Translation: CASSPPLAGYTF.